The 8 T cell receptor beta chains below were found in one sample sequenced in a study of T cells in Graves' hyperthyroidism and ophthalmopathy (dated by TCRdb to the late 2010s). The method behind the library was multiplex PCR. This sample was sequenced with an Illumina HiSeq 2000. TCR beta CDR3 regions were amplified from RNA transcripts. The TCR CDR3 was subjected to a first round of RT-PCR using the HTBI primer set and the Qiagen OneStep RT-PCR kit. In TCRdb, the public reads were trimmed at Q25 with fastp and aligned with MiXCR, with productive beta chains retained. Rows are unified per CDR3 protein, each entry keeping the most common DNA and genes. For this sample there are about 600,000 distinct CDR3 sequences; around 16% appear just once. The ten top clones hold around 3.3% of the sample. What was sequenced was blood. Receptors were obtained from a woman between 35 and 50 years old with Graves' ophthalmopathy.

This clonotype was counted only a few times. CDR3 residues: CASGDPEGTEAFF. Here the CDR3 DNA reads TGTGCCAGCGGCGACCCAGAGGGCACTGAAGCTTTCTTT. The V and J genes are TRBV27 and TRBJ1-1; unclear D gene. CDR1 and CDR2 (germline): MNHEY, SMNVEV (reference sequence). The CDR3 extends over 13 amino acids. V was cut by 8 bases and J by 4 bases, with 14 bases left in between.

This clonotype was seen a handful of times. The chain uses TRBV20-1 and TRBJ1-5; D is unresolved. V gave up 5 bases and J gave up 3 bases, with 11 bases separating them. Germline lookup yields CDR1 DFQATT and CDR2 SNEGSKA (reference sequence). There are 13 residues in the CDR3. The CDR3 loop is CSAAGTPNQPQHF. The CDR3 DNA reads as TGCAGTGCTGCCGGAACCCCCAATCAGCCCCAGCATTTT.

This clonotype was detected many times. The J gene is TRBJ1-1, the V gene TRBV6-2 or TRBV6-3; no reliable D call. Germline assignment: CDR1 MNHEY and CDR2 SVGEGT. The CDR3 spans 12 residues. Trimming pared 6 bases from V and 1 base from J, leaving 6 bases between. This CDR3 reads CASRQTNTEAFF. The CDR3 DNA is TGTGCCAGCAGGCAAACGAACACTGAAGCTTTCTTT.

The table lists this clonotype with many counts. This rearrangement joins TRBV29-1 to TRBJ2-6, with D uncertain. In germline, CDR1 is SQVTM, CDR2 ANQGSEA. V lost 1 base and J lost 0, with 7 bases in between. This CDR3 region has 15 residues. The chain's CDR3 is CSVEGSASGANVLTF. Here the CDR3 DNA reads TGCAGCGTTGAAGGATCGGCCTCTGGGGCCAACGTCCTGACTTTC.

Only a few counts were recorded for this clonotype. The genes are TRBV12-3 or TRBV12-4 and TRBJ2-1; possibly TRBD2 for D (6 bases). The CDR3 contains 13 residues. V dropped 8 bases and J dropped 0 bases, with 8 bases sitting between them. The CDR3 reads CASLGLSYNEQFF. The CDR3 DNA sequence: TGTGCCAGCTTGGGACTCTCCTACAATGAGCAGTTCTTC.

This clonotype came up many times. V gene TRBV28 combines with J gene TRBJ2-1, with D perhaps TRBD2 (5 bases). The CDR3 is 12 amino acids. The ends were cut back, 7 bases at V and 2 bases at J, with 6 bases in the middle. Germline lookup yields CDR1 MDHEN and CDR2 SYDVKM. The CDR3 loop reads CASTAAYNEQFF. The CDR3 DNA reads TGTGCCAGCACAGCGGCCTACAATGAGCAGTTCTTC.

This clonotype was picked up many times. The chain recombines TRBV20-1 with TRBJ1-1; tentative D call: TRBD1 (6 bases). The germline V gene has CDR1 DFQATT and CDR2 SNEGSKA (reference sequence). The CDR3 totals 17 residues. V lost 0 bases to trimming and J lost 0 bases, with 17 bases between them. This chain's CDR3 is CSARDGQWGGLNTEAFF. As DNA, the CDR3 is TGCAGTGCTAGAGATGGCCAATGGGGGGGCTTGAACACTGAAGCTTTCTTT.

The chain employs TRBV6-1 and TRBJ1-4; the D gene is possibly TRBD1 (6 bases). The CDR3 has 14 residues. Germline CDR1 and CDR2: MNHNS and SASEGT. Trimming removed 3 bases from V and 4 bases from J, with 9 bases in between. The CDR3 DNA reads TGTGCCAGCAGTGACAGGGGAGTTAATGAAAAACTGTTTTTT. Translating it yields CASSDRGVNEKLFF.